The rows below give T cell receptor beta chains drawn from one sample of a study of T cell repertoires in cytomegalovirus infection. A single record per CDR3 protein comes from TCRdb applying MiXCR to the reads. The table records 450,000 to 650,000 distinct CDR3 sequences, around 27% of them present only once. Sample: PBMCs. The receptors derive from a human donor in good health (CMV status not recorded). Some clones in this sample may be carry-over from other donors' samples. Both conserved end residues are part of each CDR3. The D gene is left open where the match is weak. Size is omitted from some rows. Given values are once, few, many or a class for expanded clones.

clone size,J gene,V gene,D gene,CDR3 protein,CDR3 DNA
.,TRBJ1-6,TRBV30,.,CACRNGSPLHF,TGTGCCTGCCGTAACGGTTCACCCCTCCACTTT
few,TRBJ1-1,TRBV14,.,CASSRQTRVAEAFF,TGTGCCAGCAGCCGTCAGACCCGGGTGGCTGAAGCTTTCTTT
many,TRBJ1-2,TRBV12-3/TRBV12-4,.,CASSLPGRLYGYTF,TGTGCCAGCAGTTTACCGGGACGACTCTATGGCTACACCTTC
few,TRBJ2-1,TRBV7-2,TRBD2,CASSRTSGGGIGEQFF,TGTGCCAGCAGCAGGACTAGCGGGGGGGGCATTGGTGAGCAGTTCTTC
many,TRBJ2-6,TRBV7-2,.,CASSEHSGAGANVLTF,TGTGCCAGCAGCGAACACTCAGGAGCTGGGGCCAACGTCCTGACTTTC
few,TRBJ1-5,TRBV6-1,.,CASKEGLSNQPQHF,TGTGCCAGCAAGGAAGGCCTTAGCAATCAGCCCCAGCATTTT
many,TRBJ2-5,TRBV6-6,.,CASSYSGAETQYF,TGTGCCAGCAGTTACTCAGGGGCGGAGACCCAGTACTTC
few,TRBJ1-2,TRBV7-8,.,CASSFTAAQGLDGYTF,TGTGCCAGCAGCTTCACCGCAGCGCAGGGCCTCGACGGCTACACCTTC
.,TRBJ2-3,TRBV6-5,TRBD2,CASSRGLAKTDTQYF,TGTGCCAGCAGCCGGGGACTAGCGAAAACAGATACGCAGTATTTT
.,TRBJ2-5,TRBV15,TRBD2,CATRLAGGQETQYF,TGTGCCACAAGACTAGCGGGAGGCCAAGAGACCCAGTACTTC
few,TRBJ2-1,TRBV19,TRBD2,CASKERYGGRPPPPEQFF,TGTGCCAGTAAGGAACGCTACGGCGGGAGGCCTCCCCCCCCTGAGCAGTTCTTC
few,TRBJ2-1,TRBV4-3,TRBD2,CASSQLAASSYNEQFF,TGCGCCAGCAGCCAGCTAGCGGCTAGCTCCTACAATGAGCAGTTCTTC
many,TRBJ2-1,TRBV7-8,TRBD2,CASSFSGRFYNEQFF,TGTGCCAGCAGCTTTAGCGGGAGGTTCTACAATGAGCAGTTCTTC
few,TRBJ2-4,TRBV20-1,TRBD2,CSAPNSGRATDIQYF,TGCAGTGCACCAAATAGCGGGAGGGCCACGGACATTCAGTACTTC
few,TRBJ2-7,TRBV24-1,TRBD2,CATSDGTSGRAEEQYF,TGTGCCACCAGTGATGGGACTAGCGGGAGGGCCGAAGAGCAGTACTTC
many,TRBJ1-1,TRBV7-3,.,CASSLAHMNTEAFF,TGTGCCAGCAGCTTAGCGCACATGAACACTGAAGCTTTCTTT
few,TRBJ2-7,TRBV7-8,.,CASSASRVAGYEQYF,TGTGCCAGCAGCGCCTCTAGGGTGGCGGGTTACGAGCAGTACTTC
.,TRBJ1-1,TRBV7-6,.,CASSLGSANTEAFF,TGTGCCAGCAGCTTAGGGTCGGCGAACACTGAAGCTTTCTTT
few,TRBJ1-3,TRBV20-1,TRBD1,CSARPLRQGLSGNTIYF,TGCAGTGCTAGACCCCTTCGACAGGGCCTCTCTGGAAACACCATATATTTT
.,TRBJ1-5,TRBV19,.,CASSEQGTGNQPQHF,TGTGCCAGTAGTGAACAGGGTACCGGCAATCAGCCCCAGCATTTT
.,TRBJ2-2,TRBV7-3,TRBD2,CASSHPGLPPNTGELFF,TGTGCCAGCAGCCACCCGGGACTACCTCCGAACACCGGGGAGCTGTTTTTT
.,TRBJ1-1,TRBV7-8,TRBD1,CASSKSTGTANTEAFF,TGTGCCAGCAGCAAATCGACCGGGACAGCGAACACTGAAGCTTTCTTT
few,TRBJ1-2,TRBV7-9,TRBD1,CASSSRTGPYGYTF,TGTGCCAGCAGCTCTCGGACAGGGCCGTATGGCTACACCTTC